The 27 T cell receptor beta chains presented below share a single source sample, sequenced in a study of cytomegalovirus exposure and HLA in healthy donors (dated by TCRdb to about 2017). Libraries were built with the immunoSEQ multiplex PCR assay. The multiplex PCR relied on a mix of 60 forward primers for TCR Vbeta segments and 13 reverse primers for TCR Jbeta segments. As stored in TCRdb, this immuneACCESS dataset retains in-frame rearrangements with V and J assigned. A fraction of the clones does not appear; measured against another copy, unresolved V genes explain less than half of the discrepancy, and the remainder lacks a known reason. Recorded for this sample are roughly 130,000 clones; less than 85% of them occurred a single time. The ten largest clones capture 1% of the sample. Sample: PBMCs. All receptors come from a man aged 35 to 55 in good health and CMV-seronegative.

Concerning this clone: One junction end disagrees with the germline gene, perhaps due to a read error. CDR3: CASSDRGPPSSNNEQFF. The CDR3 region has the DNA TGTGCCAGCAGTGACCGCGGGCCCCCCTCCTCCAACAATGAGCAGTTCTTC. The chain joins TRBV2 to TRBJ2-1; TRBD2 is a possible D gene (5 bases). CDR3 length: 17 amino acids. Germline V lookup: CDR1 SNHLY, CDR2 FYNNEI.

This chain links TRBV5-4 with TRBJ2-5; D uncertain. The CDR3 extends over 11 amino acids. Looked up from germline, CDR1 is SGHNT and CDR2 is YYREEE (reference sequence). V dropped 4 bases and J dropped 3 bases, with 4 bases sitting between them. CDR3 protein: CASSVEETQYF. CDR3 DNA: TGTGCCAGCAGCGTAGAAGAGACCCAGTACTTC. Full variable domain (missing parts from reference TRBV5-4 and TRBJ2-5): ETGVTQSPTHLIKTRGQQVTLRCSSQSGHNTVSWYQQALGQGPQFIFQYYREEENGRGNFPPRFSGLQFPNYSSELNVNALELDDSALYLCASSVEETQYFGPGTRLLVL.

In nucleotides, the CDR3 is TGTGCCAGTAACCCGCCGGGACAGAACAATCAGCCCCAGCATTTT. Amino acids: CASNPPGQNNQPQHF. The V gene is TRBV19, the J gene TRBJ1-5, with 7 bases fitting TRBD1. The junction had 9 bases not matched to a gene; V was cut back by 7 bases and J by 3 bases. This CDR3 has 15 amino acids. Germline loops: CDR1 LNHDA, CDR2 SQIVND (reference sequence).

The rearrangement joins TRBV7-7 to TRBJ2-5; 12 nucleotides match TRBD1. The V gene end was trimmed by 5 bases and the J gene end by 4 bases; junction bases not matched to a gene: 8. CDR3 length equals 16 residues. Germline V lookup: CDR1 SSHAT, CDR2 FNYEAQ (reference sequence). CDR3 protein: CASSPGTGGASETQYF. The CDR3 nucleotides are TGTGCCAGCAGCCCCGGGACAGGGGGCGCGTCAGAGACCCAGTACTTC.

The rearrangement links TRBV2 to TRBJ2-3; 7 positions agree with TRBD1. The germline V gene has CDR1 SNHLY and CDR2 FYNNEI. CDR3 length: 14 residues. Losses at the gene ends were 6 bases for V and 0 bases for J; bases not matched to a gene: 3. CDR3 amino acids: CASSVQGSTDTQYF. CDR3 DNA: TGTGCCAGCAGCGTACAGGGGAGCACAGATACGCAGTATTTT.

Points on this clone: Because the CDR3 is missing its conserved closing phenylalanine or tryptophan, this is likely a read error. As DNA, the CDR3 is TGTGCCAGCAGTGCCCGGACAGTACTGGTCTCACCCCTCCACGTT. Encoded protein: CASSARTVLVSPLHV. The gene calls are TRBV25-1 and TRBJ1-6; the D gene is possibly TRBD1 (6 bases). The CDR3 is made up of 15 amino acids. Germline-derived CDR1 and CDR2 are MGHDK and SYGVNS. With 4 bases removed from V and 10 bases from J, the gap between germline ends came to 17 bases.

The V gene is TRBV28, the J gene TRBJ2-6, with 8 bases matching TRBD1. Germline V gives CDR1 MDHEN, CDR2 SYDVKM. With V trimmed by 3 bases and J by 4 bases, 2 bases remained unmatched. The CDR3 runs 15 residues. The CDR3 protein is CASSFQGAGANVLTF. The CDR3, as DNA: TGTGCCAGCAGTTTCCAGGGGGCCGGGGCCAACGTCCTGACTTTC.

This clone has just one count. The chain carries TRBV6-1 and TRBJ2-5; 7 bases are shared with TRBD1. V lost 7 bases and J lost 4; bases outside the gene matches: 6. Germline V gives CDR1 MNHNS, CDR2 SASEGT. The CDR3 runs to 13 residues. As DNA, the CDR3 is TGTGCCAGCATTCGAGGGGGCCCAGAGACCCAGTACTTC. Amino acids: CASIRGGPETQYF.

This clone is a singleton in its sample. The chain combines TRBV18 with TRBJ2-7, with D maybe TRBD1 (5 bases). Germline-derived CDR1 and CDR2 are KGHSH and LQKENI. V was clipped by 3 bases and J by 3 bases, with 6 bases between them. The CDR3 length is 12 residues. CDR3 bases: TGTGCCAGCTCACCGACAGACTACGAGCAGTACTTC. Encoded protein: CASSPTDYEQYF.

This chain connects TRBV28 to TRBJ1-5; D might be TRBD1 (6 bases). Germline CDR1 is MDHEN and CDR2 is SYDVKM. The V end was cut by 4 bases, the J end by 2 bases, with 12 bases between. The CDR3 consists of 15 residues. Written as DNA, the CDR3 is TGTGCCAGCAGTTCGGGACAACAGGGCAATCAGCCCCAGCATTTT. Residues: CASSSGQQGNQPQHF.

V gene TRBV10-3 combines with J gene TRBJ1-1; D is undetermined. Germline V CDR1 and CDR2: ENHRY, SYGVKD. CDR3 size: 11 residues. Trimming stripped 11 bases from V and 3 bases from J, with 10 bases between. The CDR3 is CAPRGDTEAFF. In DNA form, the CDR3 reads TGTGCCCCCCGCGGGGACACTGAAGCTTTCTTT.

This clone has a single count. V gene TRBV19 combines with J gene TRBJ2-1, with no clear D. The CDR3 length is 14 residues. CDR1 and CDR2 (germline): LNHDA, SQIVND (reference sequence). Trimming cost V 6 bases and J 1 base, with 10 bases left between them. CDR3 sequence: CASRLKQSYNEQFF. CDR3 nucleotides: TGTGCCAGTAGGTTGAAACAGTCCTACAATGAGCAGTTCTTC.

This clone is a singleton in its sample. The V and J genes are TRBV7-9 and TRBJ2-3; D might be TRBD1 (5 bases). This CDR3 is built from 16 residues. Germline V gene sequence: CDR1 SEHNR, CDR2 FQNEAQ (reference sequence). V lost 2 bases and J lost 2, with 14 bases in between. The CDR3 region is CASSLQGGPPTDTQYF. The CDR3 nucleotides read TGTGCCAGCAGCTTACAGGGTGGGCCCCCCACAGATACGCAGTATTTT.

This chain uses TRBV6-1 with TRBJ2-5; D may be TRBD1 (6 bases). Germline-derived CDR1 and CDR2 are MNHNS and SASEGT. The V end lost 8 bases, the J end lost 2 bases, and 15 bases lay between the germline ends. CDR3 length equals 14 residues. CDR3 sequence reads: CASSEEDRQETQYF. The DNA of the CDR3 is TGTGCCAGCTCAGAAGAGGACAGACAAGAGACCCAGTACTTC.

This clone showed up just once. The V gene is TRBV28, the J gene TRBJ1-5; TRBD1 aligns across 7 bases. Trimming cost V 5 bases and J 3 bases; bases outside gene matches: 10. The CDR3 loop spans 16 amino acids. The V gene's germline CDR1 is MDHEN and CDR2 SYDVKM. In DNA, the CDR3 is TGTGCCAGCAGTGAAGGGGGCCAGTTCCTCAATCAGCCCCAGCATTTT. Translation gives CASSEGGQFLNQPQHF. The full variable domain, completed using reference TRBV28 and TRBJ1-5, is DVKVTQSSRYLVKRTGEKVFLECVQDMDHENMFWYRQDPGLGLRLIYFSYDVKMKEKGDIPEGYSVSREKKERFSLILESASTNQTSMYLCASSEGGQFLNQPQHFGDGTRLSIL.

A single count supports this clone. The V gene is TRBV7-3, the J gene TRBJ1-1; a possible D gene is TRBD1 (5 bases). Germline V gene lookup returns CDR1 SGHTA and CDR2 FQGTGA. The CDR3 spans 13 residues. V was pared by 6 bases and J by 2 bases, with 10 bases between. CDR3 in amino acids: CASSQTGNTEAFF. CDR3 in DNA: TGTGCCAGCAGTCAAACAGGTAACACTGAAGCTTTCTTT.

The chain employs TRBV9 and TRBJ2-2; no definite D call. The CDR3 totals 16 residues. Germline assignment: CDR1 SGDLS and CDR2 YYNGEE. The germline V and J ends were trimmed by 2 bases and 0 bases, with 11 bases remaining between them. CDR3 DNA sequence: TGTGCCAGCAGCGTGGCAGGCGCCGCGAACACCGGGGAGCTGTTTTTT. Protein product: CASSVAGAANTGELFF.

For the CDR3, the DNA is TGTGCCAGCTCACCACCTCTTGGACAGGGTCGCAATTCACCCCTCCACTTT. Protein product: CASSPPLGQGRNSPLHF. The chain joins TRBV18 to TRBJ1-6; TRBD1 matches at 8 bases. V lost 0 bases to trimming and J lost 7 bases; unmatched junction nucleotides: 8. CDR3 size: 17 residues. The germline V gene has CDR1 KGHSH and CDR2 LQKENI.

In its sample, this clone was seen a few times. The chain uses TRBV2 and TRBJ2-7; TRBD2 matches at 7 bases. Germline V CDR1 and CDR2: SNHLY, FYNNEI. Trimming took 10 bases from V and 2 from J; bases not matched to a gene: 11. This CDR3 has 14 residues. This CDR3 reads CATGQASGAYEQYF. CDR3 nucleotides: TGTGCCACAGGCCAGGCTAGCGGAGCCTACGAGCAGTACTTC.

The chain couples TRBV2 to TRBJ2-5, with 9 positions matching TRBD1. The CDR3 is 14 amino acids. The ends lost 6 bases at V and 2 bases at J; junction bases unmatched: 4. Germline V gene lookup returns CDR1 SNHLY and CDR2 FYNNEI. The CDR3: CASRGTGNQETQYF. DNA for the CDR3: TGTGCCAGCAGGGGGACAGGGAATCAAGAGACCCAGTACTTC.

The chain links TRBV28 to TRBJ2-6, with 9 bases matching TRBD1. CDR3 length: 15 amino acids. Germline CDR1 and CDR2: MDHEN and SYDVKM. The trim removed 8 bases at V and 0 bases at J, leaving 2 bases unmatched. This CDR3 is CASGQGISGANVLTF. CDR3 sequence (DNA): TGTGCCAGCGGACAGGGGATCTCTGGGGCCAACGTCCTGACTTTC.

The chain couples TRBV6-6 to TRBJ2-5; 8 bases fit TRBD2. V was clipped by 2 bases and J by 1 base; unmatched bases: 6. Germline CDR1 and CDR2: MNHNY and SVGAGI (reference sequence). This CDR3 spans 16 amino acids. In DNA, the CDR3 is TGTGCCAGCAGTTACGGGGCGGGGGGTCCCCAAGAGACCCAGTACTTC. Translated: CASSYGAGGPQETQYF.

This clone showed up just once. The chain couples TRBV5-6 to TRBJ2-5; TRBD2 matches 14 bases. The V gene end was trimmed by 4 bases and the J gene end by 4 bases; junction bases not matched to a gene: 6. Germline assignment: CDR1 SGHDT and CDR2 YYEEEE. The CDR3 loop spans 16 amino acids. CDR3 bases: TGTGCCAGCAGCGGGGGACTAGCGGGGGAGGGAGAGACCCAGTACTTC. This encodes CASSGGLAGEGETQYF.

This clone has more than one count but fewer than ten. V and J are TRBV9 and TRBJ2-1; tentative D call: TRBD2 (6 bases). The CDR3 totals 14 residues. CDR1 is SGDLS, CDR2 YYNGEE, per germline. V lost 3 bases and J lost 6, with 13 bases in between. The CDR3 region has the DNA TGTGCCAGCAGCGACCGTCCCGGGAGCAATGAGCAGTTCTTC. It specifies CASSDRPGSNEQFF.

The V and J genes are TRBV7-9 and TRBJ1-1, with D perhaps matching TRBD1 (5 bases). CDR3 length: 13 amino acids. V shed 4 bases and J shed 10 bases, with 16 bases lying between them. The germline V gene encodes CDR1 SEHNR and CDR2 FQNEAQ (reference sequence). This CDR3 reads CASSSGRWGGAFF. The CDR3 nucleotides read TGTGCCAGCAGCTCGGGACGGTGGGGGGGAGCTTTCTTT.

This rearrangement joins TRBV30 to TRBJ2-1, with no clear D. CDR3 size: 11 residues. V gave up 0 bases and J gave up 9 bases, with 6 bases separating them. Germline assignment: CDR1 GTSNPN and CDR2 SVGIG (reference sequence). The CDR3, as DNA: TGTGCCTGGAGTGTGCAGATTGAGCAGTTCTTC. Amino acid sequence: CAWSVQIEQFF.

The chain couples TRBV19 to TRBJ1-1; D is ambiguous. The CDR3 loop spans 14 amino acids. Trimming pared 2 bases from V and 5 bases from J, leaving 12 bases between. CDR1 is LNHDA and CDR2 is SQIVND in the germline V gene (reference sequence). CDR3 DNA sequence: TGTGCCAGTAGTATACTTTTTTTCGAGACTGAAGCTTTCTTT. Translation gives CASSILFFETEAFF. The variable domain in full, completed from reference TRBV19 and TRBJ1-1, reads DGGITQSPKYLFRKEGQNVTLSCEQNLNHDAMYWYRQDPGQGLRLIYYSQIVNDFQKGDIAEGYSVSREKKESFPLTVTSAQKNPTAFYLCASSILFFETEAFFGQGTRLTVV.